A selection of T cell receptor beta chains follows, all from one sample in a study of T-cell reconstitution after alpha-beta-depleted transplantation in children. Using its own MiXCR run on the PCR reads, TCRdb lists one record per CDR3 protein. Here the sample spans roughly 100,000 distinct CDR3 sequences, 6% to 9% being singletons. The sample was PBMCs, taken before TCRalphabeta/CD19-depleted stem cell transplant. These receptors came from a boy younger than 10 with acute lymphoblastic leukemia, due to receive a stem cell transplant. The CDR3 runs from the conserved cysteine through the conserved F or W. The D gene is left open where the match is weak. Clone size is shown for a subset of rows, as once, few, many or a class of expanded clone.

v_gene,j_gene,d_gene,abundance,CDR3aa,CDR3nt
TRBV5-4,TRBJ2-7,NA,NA,CASSFDRTNSYEQYF,TGTGCCAGCAGCTTCGACAGGACCAACTCCTACGAGCAGTACTTC
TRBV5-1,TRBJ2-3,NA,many,CASRLTLGTDTQYF,TGCGCCAGCAGACTGACTCTGGGCACAGATACGCAGTATTTT
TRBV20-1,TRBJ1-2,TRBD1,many,CSARDGAGTANYGYTF,TGCAGTGCTAGAGATGGGGCCGGGACAGCTAACTATGGCTACACCTTC
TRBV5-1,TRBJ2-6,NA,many,CASSLGRGSSGANVLTF,TGCGCCAGCAGCCTCGGTCGGGGGAGCTCTGGGGCCAACGTCCTGACTTTC
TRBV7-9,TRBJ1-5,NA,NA,CASSFSPYQPQHF,TGTGCCAGCAGCTTTAGCCCTTATCAGCCCCAGCATTTT
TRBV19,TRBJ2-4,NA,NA,CASSIGHPGNIQYF,TGTGCCAGTAGTATTGGACACCCTGGGAACATTCAGTACTTC
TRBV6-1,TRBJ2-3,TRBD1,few,CASAQGDRASTDTQYF,TGTGCCAGTGCCCAGGGGGACAGGGCAAGCACAGATACGCAGTATTTT
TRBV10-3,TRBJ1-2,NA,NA,CAISEQVGPYGYTF,TGTGCCATCAGTGAACAGGTGGGCCCCTATGGCTACACCTTC
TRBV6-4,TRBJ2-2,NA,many,CASSGSAGELFF,TGTGCCAGCAGTGGGTCGGCCGGGGAGCTGTTTTTT
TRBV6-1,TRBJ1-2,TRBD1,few,CASGQGTAYGYTF,TGTGCCAGCGGACAGGGGACGGCCTATGGCTACACCTTC
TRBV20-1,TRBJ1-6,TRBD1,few,CSARGDRGSYNSPLHF,TGCAGTGCTAGAGGGGACAGGGGATCCTATAATTCACCCCTCCACTTT
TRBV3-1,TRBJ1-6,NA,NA,CASTGAGSPLHF,TGTGCCAGCACAGGGGCGGGTTCACCCCTCCACTTT
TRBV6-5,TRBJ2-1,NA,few,CASSHRDSDNEQFF,TGTGCCAGCAGTCACCGGGACTCCGACAATGAGCAGTTCTTC
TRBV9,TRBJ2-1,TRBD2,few,CASSLGTSGGPQFF,TGTGCCAGCAGCCTTGGGACTAGCGGGGGACCCCAGTTCTTC
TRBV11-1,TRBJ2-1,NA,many,CASSFRPGGEQFF,TGTGCCAGCAGCTTTAGACCGGGCGGGGAGCAGTTCTTC
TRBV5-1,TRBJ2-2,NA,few,CASSFQGRGTGELFF,TGCGCCAGCAGCTTTCAGGGGCGGGGCACCGGGGAGCTGTTTTTT
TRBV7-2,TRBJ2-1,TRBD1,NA,CASSVWGQGAGEQFF,TGTGCCAGCAGCGTGTGGGGACAGGGGGCCGGTGAGCAGTTCTTC
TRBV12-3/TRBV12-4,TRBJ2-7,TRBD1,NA,CASRTGMGFYYEQYF,TGTGCCAGCAGGACAGGGATGGGGTTCTACTACGAGCAGTACTTC
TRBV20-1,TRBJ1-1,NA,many,CSASPYLKTEAFF,TGCAGTGCTTCCCCTTACCTTAAGACTGAAGCTTTCTTT
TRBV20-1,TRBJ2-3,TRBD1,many,CSASPGTGSTDTQYF,TGCAGTGCTAGCCCTGGGACAGGTAGCACAGATACGCAGTATTTT
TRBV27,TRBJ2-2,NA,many,CASSTHTGELFF,TGTGCCAGCAGTACCCACACCGGGGAGCTGTTTTTT
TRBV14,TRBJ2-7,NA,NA,CASSQVLYYEQYF,TGTGCCAGCAGCCAAGTCCTCTACTACGAGCAGTACTTC
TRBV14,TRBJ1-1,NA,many,CASSQTDYRGLGTEAFF,TGTGCCAGCAGCCAAACGGACTACAGAGGTTTGGGCACTGAAGCTTTCTTT
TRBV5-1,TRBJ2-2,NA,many,CASSLDGTGELFF,TGCGCCAGCAGCTTGGATGGGACCGGGGAGCTGTTTTTT
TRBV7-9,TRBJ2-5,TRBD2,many,CASSSTSDPLVETQYF,TGTGCCAGCAGCTCCACTAGCGATCCTTTAGTGGAGACCCAGTACTTC
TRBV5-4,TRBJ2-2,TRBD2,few,CASSFPLAGTGELFF,TGTGCCAGCAGCTTTCCACTAGCGGGGACCGGGGAGCTGTTTTTT
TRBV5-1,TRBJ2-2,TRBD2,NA,CASSLEARGAANTGELFF,TGCGCCAGCAGCTTGGAGGCGCGGGGGGCAGCGAACACCGGGGAGCTGTTTTTT
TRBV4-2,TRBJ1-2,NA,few,CASSQEQGGYTF,TGTGCCAGCAGCCAAGAACAGGGTGGCTACACCTTC
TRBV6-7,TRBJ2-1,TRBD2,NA,CASNLRKAGSSYNEQFF,TGTGCCAGCAATCTCAGGAAAGCGGGGAGCTCCTACAATGAGCAGTTCTTC
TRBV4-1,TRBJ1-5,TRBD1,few,CASSQDQTGSQPQHF,TGCGCCAGCAGCCAAGACCAGACAGGGAGCCAGCCCCAGCATTTT
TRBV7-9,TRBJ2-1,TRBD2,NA,CASSLGTSGLRDEQFF,TGTGCCAGCAGCTTAGGGACTAGCGGGCTTAGGGATGAGCAGTTCTTC
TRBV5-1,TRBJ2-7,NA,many,CASSLLRGGLGYEQYF,TGCGCCAGCAGCTTGTTAAGAGGGGGGCTCGGATACGAGCAGTACTTC
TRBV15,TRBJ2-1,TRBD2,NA,CATSREASGRRDEQFF,TGTGCCACCAGCAGAGAGGCTAGCGGGAGGAGGGATGAGCAGTTCTTC
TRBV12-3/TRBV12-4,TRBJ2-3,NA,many,CASSLGGWADTQYF,TGTGCCAGCAGTTTGGGGGGTTGGGCAGATACGCAGTATTTT
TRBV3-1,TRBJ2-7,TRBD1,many,CASSQGPQGAIYEQYF,TGTGCCAGCAGCCAAGGCCCACAGGGGGCGATCTACGAGCAGTACTTC
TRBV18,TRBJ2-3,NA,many,CASSRETLTEPDTQYF,TGTGCCAGCTCACGCGAGACTCTGACAGAGCCAGATACGCAGTATTTT
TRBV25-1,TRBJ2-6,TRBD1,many,CASFGTALSGANVLTF,TGTGCCAGCTTCGGGACAGCGCTCTCTGGGGCCAACGTCCTGACTTTC
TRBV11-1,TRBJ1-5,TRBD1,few,CASSLGGTGGPQGSQPQHF,TGTGCCAGCAGCCTGGGAGGGACAGGGGGCCCCCAGGGCTCTCAGCCCCAGCATTTT
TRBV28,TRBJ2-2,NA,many,CASSPASDSSTGELFF,TGTGCCAGCAGCCCCGCCTCGGACAGCTCCACCGGGGAGCTGTTTTTT
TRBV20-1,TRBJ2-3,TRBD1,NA,CSAQGPGGGLDTQYF,TGCAGTGCCCAGGGGCCAGGGGGCGGTTTAGATACGCAGTATTTT
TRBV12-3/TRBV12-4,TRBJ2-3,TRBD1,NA,CASRRFRRGLQADTQYF,TGTGCCAGCAGGCGATTCCGCAGGGGGCTGCAGGCAGATACGCAGTATTTT
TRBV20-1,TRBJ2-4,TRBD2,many,CSARRTSGGPAKNIQYF,TGCAGTGCTAGAAGGACTAGCGGGGGACCAGCCAAAAACATTCAGTACTTC
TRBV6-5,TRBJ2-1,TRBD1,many,CASSWGQGANEQFF,TGTGCCAGCAGTTGGGGACAGGGCGCAAATGAGCAGTTCTTC
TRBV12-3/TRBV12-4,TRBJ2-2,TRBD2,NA,CAICLGGLVNRSPGELFF,TGTGCCATCTGTTTAGGGGGACTAGTTAATCGTTCACCCGGGGAGCTGTTTTTT
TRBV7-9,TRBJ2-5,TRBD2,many,CASSPRGTSVHETQYF,TGTGCCAGCAGCCCCAGGGGGACTAGCGTCCACGAGACCCAGTACTTC
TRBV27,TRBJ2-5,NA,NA,CASSSYQGPRQTQYF,TGTGCCAGCAGTTCATATCAGGGACCCAGGCAGACCCAGTACTTC
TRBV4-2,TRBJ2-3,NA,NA,CASSQASRLSTDTQYF,TGTGCCAGCAGCCAAGCTTCGAGACTTAGCACAGATACGCAGTATTTT
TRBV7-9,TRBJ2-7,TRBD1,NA,CASSLTGPEQYF,TGTGCCAGCAGCCTGACAGGGCCCGAGCAGTACTTC
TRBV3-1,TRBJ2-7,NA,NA,CASTQSDSLYREQYF,TGTGCCAGCACCCAGAGCGACAGTCTCTACCGCGAGCAGTACTTC
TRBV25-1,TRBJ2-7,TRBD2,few,CASRDKRGRSRHEQYF,TGTGCCAGCAGGGATAAGCGGGGACGCTCGAGACACGAGCAGTACTTC
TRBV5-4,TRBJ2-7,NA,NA,CASSLGRTQLYEQYF,TGTGCCAGCAGCCTAGGGAGGACTCAATTGTACGAGCAGTACTTC
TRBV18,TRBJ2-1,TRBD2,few,CASSPIRGGRDNEQFF,TGTGCCAGCTCACCGATACGGGGGGGCCGAGACAATGAGCAGTTCTTC
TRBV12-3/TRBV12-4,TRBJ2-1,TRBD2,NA,CASSLAGGSSYNEQFF,TGTGCCAGCAGTTTGGCGGGGGGATCCTCCTACAATGAGCAGTTCTTC
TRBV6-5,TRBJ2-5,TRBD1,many,CASSLSGTGQETQYF,TGTGCCAGCAGTTTATCGGGGACAGGGCAAGAGACCCAGTACTTC
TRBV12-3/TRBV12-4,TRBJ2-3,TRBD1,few,CASSLGTGVSTDTQYF,TGTGCCAGCAGTTTAGGTACAGGGGTCAGCACAGATACGCAGTATTTT